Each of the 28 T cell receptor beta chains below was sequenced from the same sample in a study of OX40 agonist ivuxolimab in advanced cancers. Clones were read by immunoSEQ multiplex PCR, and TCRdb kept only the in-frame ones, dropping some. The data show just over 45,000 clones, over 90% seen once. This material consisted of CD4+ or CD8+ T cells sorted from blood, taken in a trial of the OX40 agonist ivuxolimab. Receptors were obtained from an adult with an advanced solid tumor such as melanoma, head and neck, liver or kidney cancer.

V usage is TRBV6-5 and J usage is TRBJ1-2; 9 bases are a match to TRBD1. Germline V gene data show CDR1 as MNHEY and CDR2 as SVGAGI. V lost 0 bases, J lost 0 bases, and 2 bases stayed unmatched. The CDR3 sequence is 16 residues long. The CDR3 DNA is TGTGCCAGCAGTTACTCGACAGGGGGTTCTAACTATGGCTACACCTTC. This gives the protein CASSYSTGGSNYGYTF.

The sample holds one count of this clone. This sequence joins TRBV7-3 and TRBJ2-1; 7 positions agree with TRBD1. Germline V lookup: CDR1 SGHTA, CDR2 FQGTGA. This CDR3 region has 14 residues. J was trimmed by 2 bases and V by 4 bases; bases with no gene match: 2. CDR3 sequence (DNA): TGTGCCAGCAGCTCCACAGGGGCCTACAATGAGCAGTTCTTC. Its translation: CASSSTGAYNEQFF.

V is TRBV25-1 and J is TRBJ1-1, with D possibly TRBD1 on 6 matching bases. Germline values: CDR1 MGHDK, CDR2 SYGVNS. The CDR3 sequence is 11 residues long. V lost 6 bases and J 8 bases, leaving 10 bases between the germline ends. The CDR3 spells CASRRTDEAFF. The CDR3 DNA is TGTGCCAGCAGGCGGACAGACGAAGCTTTCTTT.

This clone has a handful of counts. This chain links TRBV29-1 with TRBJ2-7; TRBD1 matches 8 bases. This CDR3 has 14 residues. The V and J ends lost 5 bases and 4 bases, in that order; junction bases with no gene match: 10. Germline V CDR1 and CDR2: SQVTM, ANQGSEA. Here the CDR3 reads CSVQWTGTIYEQYF. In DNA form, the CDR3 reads TGCAGCGTTCAATGGACAGGGACGATTTACGAGCAGTACTTC.

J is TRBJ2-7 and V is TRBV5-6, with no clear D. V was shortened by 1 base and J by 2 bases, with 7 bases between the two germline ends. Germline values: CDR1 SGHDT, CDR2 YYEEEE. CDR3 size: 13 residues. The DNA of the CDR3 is TGTGCCAGCAGCTTGCGGCAGGCCTACGAGCAGTACTTC. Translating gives CASSLRQAYEQYF.

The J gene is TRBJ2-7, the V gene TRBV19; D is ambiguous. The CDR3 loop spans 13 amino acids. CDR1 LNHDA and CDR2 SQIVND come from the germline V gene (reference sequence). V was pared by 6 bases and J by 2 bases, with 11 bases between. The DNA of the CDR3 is TGTGCCAGTAGCCCCGGTCCAGCCTACGAGCAGTACTTC. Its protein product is CASSPGPAYEQYF.

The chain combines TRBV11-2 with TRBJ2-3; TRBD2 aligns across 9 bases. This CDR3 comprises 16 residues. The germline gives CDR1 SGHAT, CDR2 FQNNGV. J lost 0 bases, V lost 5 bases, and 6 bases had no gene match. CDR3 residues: CASSETSGTSTDTQYF. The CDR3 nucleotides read TGTGCCAGCAGCGAGACTAGCGGAACTAGCACAGATACGCAGTATTTT.

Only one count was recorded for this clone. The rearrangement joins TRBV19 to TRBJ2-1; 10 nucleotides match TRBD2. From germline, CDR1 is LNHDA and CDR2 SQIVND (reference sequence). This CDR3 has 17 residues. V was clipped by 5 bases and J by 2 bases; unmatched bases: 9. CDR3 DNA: TGTGCCAGTAGTCCCTACGGACTAGCGGTCACCTACAATGAGCAGTTCTTC. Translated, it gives CASSPYGLAVTYNEQFF.

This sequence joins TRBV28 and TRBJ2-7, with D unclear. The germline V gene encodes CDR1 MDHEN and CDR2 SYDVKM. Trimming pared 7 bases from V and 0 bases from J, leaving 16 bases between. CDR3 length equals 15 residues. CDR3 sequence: CASKAVRSLSYEQYF. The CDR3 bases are TGTGCCAGCAAGGCGGTCCGGAGCCTCTCCTACGAGCAGTACTTC.

The CDR3 sequence: CAWSKKFGGANEKLFF. The CDR3 DNA sequence: TGTGCCTGGAGTAAAAAGTTCGGGGGGGCTAATGAAAAACTGTTTTTT. The V call is TRBV30, the J call TRBJ1-4; possibly TRBD1 for D (5 bases). CDR1 is GTSNPN and CDR2 is SVGIG in the germline V gene (reference sequence). Trimming pared 2 bases from V and 3 bases from J, leaving 16 bases between. The CDR3 has 16 residues.

The DNA of the CDR3 is TGTGCCAGCAGCGGGGCTGCGGGAGGGCCAGTAGATACGCAGTATTTT. It is translated as CASSGAAGGPVDTQYF. This rearrangement joins TRBV7-9 to TRBJ2-3; TRBD2 aligns across 9 bases. The germline CDR1 and CDR2 sequences are SEHNR and FQNEAQ (reference sequence). Trimming at V came to 5 bases and at J to 5 bases, leaving 11 bases not matched to a gene. This CDR3 is built from 16 residues.

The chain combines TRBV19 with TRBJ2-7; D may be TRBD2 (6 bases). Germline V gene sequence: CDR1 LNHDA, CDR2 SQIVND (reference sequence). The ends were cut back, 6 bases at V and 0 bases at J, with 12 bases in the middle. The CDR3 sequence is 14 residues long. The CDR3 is CASSSGRNSYEQYF. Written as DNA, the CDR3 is TGTGCCAGTAGCTCCGGGAGAAACTCCTACGAGCAGTACTTC.

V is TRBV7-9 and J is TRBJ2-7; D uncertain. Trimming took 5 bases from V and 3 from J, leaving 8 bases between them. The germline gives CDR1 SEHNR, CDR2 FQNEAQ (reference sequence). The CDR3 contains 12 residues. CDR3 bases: TGTGCCAGCAGCAACGACTTCTACGAGCAGTACTTC. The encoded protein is CASSNDFYEQYF.

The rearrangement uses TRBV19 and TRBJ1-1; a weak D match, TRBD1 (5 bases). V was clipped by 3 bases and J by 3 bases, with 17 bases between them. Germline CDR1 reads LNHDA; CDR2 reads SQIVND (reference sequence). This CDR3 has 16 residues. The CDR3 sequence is CASSIGLPSRDTEAFF. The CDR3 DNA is TGTGCCAGTAGTATCGGACTCCCCAGCAGGGACACTGAAGCTTTCTTT.

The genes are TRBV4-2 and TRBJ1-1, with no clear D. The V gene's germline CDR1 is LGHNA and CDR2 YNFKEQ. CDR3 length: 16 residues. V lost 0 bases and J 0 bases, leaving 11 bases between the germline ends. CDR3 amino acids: CASSQDRVQMNTEAFF. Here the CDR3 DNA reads TGTGCCAGCAGCCAAGATCGCGTACAGATGAACACTGAAGCTTTCTTT.

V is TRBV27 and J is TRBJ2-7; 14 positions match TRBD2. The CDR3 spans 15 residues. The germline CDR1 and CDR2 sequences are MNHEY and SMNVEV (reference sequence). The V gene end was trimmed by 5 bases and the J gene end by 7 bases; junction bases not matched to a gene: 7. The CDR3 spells CASSPGTSGRFEQYF. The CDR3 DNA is TGTGCCAGCAGTCCGGGGACTAGCGGGAGATTTGAGCAGTACTTC.

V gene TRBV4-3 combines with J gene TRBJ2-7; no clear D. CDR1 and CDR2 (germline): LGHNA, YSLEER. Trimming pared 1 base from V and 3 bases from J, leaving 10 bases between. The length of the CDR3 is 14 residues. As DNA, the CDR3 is TGCGCCAGCAGCCAAGGGCAGATCGGCTACGAGCAGTACTTC. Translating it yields CASSQGQIGYEQYF.

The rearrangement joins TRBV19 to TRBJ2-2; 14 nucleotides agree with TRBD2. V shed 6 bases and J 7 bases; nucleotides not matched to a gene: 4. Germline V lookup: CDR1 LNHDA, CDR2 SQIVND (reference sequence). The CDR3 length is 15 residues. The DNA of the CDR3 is TGTGCCAGTAGAGGAGGACTAGCGGGAGGCGGGGAGCTGTTTTTT. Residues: CASRGGLAGGGELFF.

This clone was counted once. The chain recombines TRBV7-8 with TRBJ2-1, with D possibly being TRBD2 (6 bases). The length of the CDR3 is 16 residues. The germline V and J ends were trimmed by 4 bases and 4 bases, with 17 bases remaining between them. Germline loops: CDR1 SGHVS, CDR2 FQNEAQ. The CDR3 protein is CASSSGPSGRYNEQFF. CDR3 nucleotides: TGTGCCAGCAGCTCCGGGCCGTCGGGGAGGTACAATGAGCAGTTCTTC.

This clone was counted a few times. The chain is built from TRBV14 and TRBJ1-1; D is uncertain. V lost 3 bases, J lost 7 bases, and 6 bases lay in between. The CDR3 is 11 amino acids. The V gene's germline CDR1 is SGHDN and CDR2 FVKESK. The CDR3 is CASSQGNEAFF. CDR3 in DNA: TGTGCCAGCAGCCAGGGTAATGAAGCTTTCTTT.

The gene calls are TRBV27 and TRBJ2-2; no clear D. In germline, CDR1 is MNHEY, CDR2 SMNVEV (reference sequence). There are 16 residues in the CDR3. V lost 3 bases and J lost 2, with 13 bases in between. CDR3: CASSFPGRINTGELFF. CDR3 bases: TGTGCCAGCAGTTTCCCAGGACGGATAAACACCGGGGAGCTGTTTTTT.

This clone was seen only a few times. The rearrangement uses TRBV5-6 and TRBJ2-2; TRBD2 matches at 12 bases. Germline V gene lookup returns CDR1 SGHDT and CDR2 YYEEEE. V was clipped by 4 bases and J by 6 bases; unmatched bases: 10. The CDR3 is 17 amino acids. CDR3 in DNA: TGTGCCAGCAGCATGGACTATTCTAGCGGGAGGGCCGGGGAGCTGTTTTTT. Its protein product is CASSMDYSSGRAGELFF.

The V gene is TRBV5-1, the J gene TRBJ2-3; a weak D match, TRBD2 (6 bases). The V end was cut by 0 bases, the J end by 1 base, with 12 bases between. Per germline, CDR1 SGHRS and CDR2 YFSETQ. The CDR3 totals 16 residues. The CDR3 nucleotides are TGCGCCAGCAGCTTGGCCGCGGGACTCGGCACAGATACGCAGTATTTT. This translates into CASSLAAGLGTDTQYF. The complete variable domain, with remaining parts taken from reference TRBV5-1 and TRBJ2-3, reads KAGVTQTPRYLIKTRGQQVTLSCSPISGHRSVSWYQQTPGQGLQFLFEYFSETQRNKGNFPGRFSGRQFSNSRSEMNVSTLELGDSALYLCASSLAAGLGTDTQYFGPGTRLTVL.

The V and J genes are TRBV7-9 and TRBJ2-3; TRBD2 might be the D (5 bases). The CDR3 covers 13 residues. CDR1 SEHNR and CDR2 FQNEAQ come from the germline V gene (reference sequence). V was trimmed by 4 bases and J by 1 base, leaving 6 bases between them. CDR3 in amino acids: CASSSGGTDTQYF. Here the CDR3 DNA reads TGTGCCAGCAGCTCCGGGGGCACAGATACGCAGTATTTT.

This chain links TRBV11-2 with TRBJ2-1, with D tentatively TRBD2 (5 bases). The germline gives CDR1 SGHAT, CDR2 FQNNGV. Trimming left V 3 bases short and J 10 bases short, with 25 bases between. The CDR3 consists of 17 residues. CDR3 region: CASSFALFRSTTREQFF. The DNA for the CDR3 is TGTGCCAGCAGCTTCGCGCTCTTTCGCTCCACAACTAGGGAGCAGTTCTTC.

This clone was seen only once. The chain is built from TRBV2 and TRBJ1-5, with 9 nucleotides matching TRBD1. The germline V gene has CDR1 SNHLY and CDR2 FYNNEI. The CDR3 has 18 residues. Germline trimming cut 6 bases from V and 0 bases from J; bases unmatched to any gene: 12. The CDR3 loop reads CASRPGQGILYSNQPQHF. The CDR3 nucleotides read TGTGCCAGCAGACCCGGACAGGGGATTCTATATAGCAATCAGCCCCAGCATTTT.

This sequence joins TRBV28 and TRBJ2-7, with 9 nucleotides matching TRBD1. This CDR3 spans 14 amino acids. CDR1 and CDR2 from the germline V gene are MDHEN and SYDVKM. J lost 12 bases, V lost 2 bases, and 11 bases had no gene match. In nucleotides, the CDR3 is TGTGCCAGCAGTTTAAAAGGGGACAGGGTTGGTGCGTACTTC. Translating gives CASSLKGDRVGAYF.

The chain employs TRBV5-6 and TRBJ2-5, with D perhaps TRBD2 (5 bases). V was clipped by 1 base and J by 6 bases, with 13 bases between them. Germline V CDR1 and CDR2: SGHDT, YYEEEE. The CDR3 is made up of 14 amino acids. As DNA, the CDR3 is TGTGCCAGCAGCTTGAGGGCTAGCCCCAAGACCCAGTACTTC. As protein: CASSLRASPKTQYF. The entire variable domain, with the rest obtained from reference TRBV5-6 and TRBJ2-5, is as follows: DAGVTQSPTHLIKTRGQQVTLRCSPKSGHDTVSWYQQALGQGPQFIFQYYEEEERQRGNFPDRFSGHQFPNYSSELNVNALLLGDSALYLCASSLRASPKTQYFGPGTRLLVL.